This T cell receptor beta chain was obtained from a study of blood T cells in healthy people across ages. Per germline, CDR1 DFQATT and CDR2 SNEGSKA (reference sequence). This CDR3 spans 12 amino acids. V was trimmed by 4 bases and J by 5 bases, leaving 11 bases between them. Alongside a J-beta primer mix, a sample-barcoded 5' primer served in a second PCR lasting about 6 to 11 cycles. From the 5' RACE reads, TCRdb called clonotypes with MiXCR, one entry per CDR3 protein. The sample yields about 1.4 million distinct CDR3 sequences, 59% seen once. The TCR originated in a man in his late teens or twenties in good health. This chain uses TRBV20-1 with TRBJ2-5, with D possibly called TRBD1 or TRBD2 (5 bases each). The sample taken for sequencing was blood. The CDR3 here is CSAIRDAETQYF. The CDR3 bases are TGCAGTGCTATCCGGGACGCGGAGACCCAGTACTTC.